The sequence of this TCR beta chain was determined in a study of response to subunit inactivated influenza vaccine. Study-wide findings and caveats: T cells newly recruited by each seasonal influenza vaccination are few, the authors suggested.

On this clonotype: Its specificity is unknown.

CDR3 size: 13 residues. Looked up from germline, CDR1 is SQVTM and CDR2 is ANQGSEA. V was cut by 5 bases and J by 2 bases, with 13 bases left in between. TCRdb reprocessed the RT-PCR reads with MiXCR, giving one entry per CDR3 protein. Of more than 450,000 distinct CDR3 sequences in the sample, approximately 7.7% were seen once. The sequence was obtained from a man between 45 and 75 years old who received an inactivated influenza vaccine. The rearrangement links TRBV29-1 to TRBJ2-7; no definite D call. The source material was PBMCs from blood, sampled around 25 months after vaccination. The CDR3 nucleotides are TGCAGCGTTCTGTACGACCGAACCTACGAGCAGTACTTC. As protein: CSVLYDRTYEQYF.